One and the same sample provided the 23 T cell receptor beta chains below, sequenced in a study of T cell changes during pregnancy in multiple sclerosis. The assay was immunoSEQ multiplex PCR, and TCRdb's table has in-frame clones only and misses some. The top ten hold about 4.1% of the sample, which has more than 40,000 clones, approximately 94% seen once. This material consisted of CD8+ T cells from peripheral blood mononuclear cells, taken in the first trimester of pregnancy. The source is a female donor with multiple sclerosis, enrolled in a pregnancy study.

The chain is built from TRBV27 and TRBJ2-7; weak D call: TRBD1 (5 bases). Trimming cost V 8 bases and J 0 bases, with 14 bases left between them. Germline V gene lookup returns CDR1 MNHEY and CDR2 SMNVEV (reference sequence). The CDR3 sequence is 14 residues long. The CDR3 sequence is CASGPLDISYEQYF. The DNA for the CDR3 is TGTGCCAGCGGCCCTTTGGACATCTCCTACGAGCAGTACTTC.

This clone turned up a few times. The chain joins TRBV7-9 to TRBJ2-7; 11 nucleotides line up with TRBD2. CDR3 length equals 16 residues. V gave up 5 bases and J gave up 2 bases; unmatched junction bases: 8. Germline V gives CDR1 SEHNR, CDR2 FQNEAQ (reference sequence). CDR3 sequence reads: CASSKAGLAETYEQYF. CDR3 DNA: TGTGCCAGCAGCAAGGCGGGACTAGCGGAAACCTACGAGCAGTACTTC.

The genes are TRBV6-6 and TRBJ2-1; D ambiguous. The CDR3 sequence is 13 residues long. Between the trimmed V and J ends, which lost 0 bases and 7 bases, there was a span of 7 bases. From germline, CDR1 is MNHNY and CDR2 SVGAGI (reference sequence). The CDR3 DNA follows: TGTGCCAGCAGTTACTCGGGCAGAAATGAGCAGTTCTTC. This encodes CASSYSGRNEQFF.

V usage is TRBV9 and J usage is TRBJ2-7; 9 bases match TRBD2. This CDR3 has 14 amino acids. V lost 3 bases and J lost 6; bases outside the gene matches: 7. CDR1 and CDR2 from the germline V gene are SGDLS and YYNGEE. In DNA, the CDR3 is TGTGCCAGCAGCGAGGCGGGAGGGGCTTCCGAGCAGTACTTC. Translated: CASSEAGGASEQYF.

This clone occurred once. The chain carries TRBV15 and TRBJ1-1; possible D gene TRBD1, 5 bases. The CDR3 is 15 amino acids. CDR1 LNHNV and CDR2 YYDKDF come from the germline V gene (reference sequence). Trimming removed 0 bases at V and 3 bases at J, with 11 bases between. The CDR3, as DNA: TGTGCCACCAGCAGAGAAGGGGAAAGAGACACTGAAGCTTTCTTT. This encodes CATSREGERDTEAFF. Full variable domain (rest looked up from reference TRBV15 and TRBJ1-1): DAMVIQNPRYQVTQFGKPVTLSCSQTLNHNVMYWYQQKSSQAPKLLFHYYDKDFNNEADTPDNFQSRRPNTSFCFLDIRSPGLGDTAMYLCATSREGERDTEAFFGQGTRLTVV.

This clone was detected a few times. The chain carries TRBV10-3 and TRBJ1-1, with a possible D match to TRBD1 (5 bases). Trimming stripped 7 bases from V and 0 bases from J, with 12 bases between. Germline CDR1 ENHRY, CDR2 SYGVKD. This CDR3 has 14 amino acids. The CDR3 coding sequence is TGTGCCATCAAGGCTACAGGAATGAACACTGAAGCTTTCTTT. It is translated as CAIKATGMNTEAFF.

This chain uses TRBV25-1 with TRBJ2-7; D may be TRBD1 (6 bases). The CDR3 runs 17 residues. Germline V CDR1 and CDR2: MGHDK, SYGVNS. V shed 0 bases and J shed 0 bases, with 15 bases lying between them. The CDR3 nucleotides read TGTGCCAGCAGTGAATATATTGGACAGTCGAGCTCCTACGAGCAGTACTTC. This translates into CASSEYIGQSSSYEQYF.

V and J are TRBV30 and TRBJ2-1, with a tentative D call TRBD2 (6 bases). The CDR3 covers 15 residues. CDR1 is GTSNPN and CDR2 is SVGIG in the germline V gene (reference sequence). Trimming pared 2 bases from V and 7 bases from J, leaving 18 bases between. CDR3 amino acids: CAWSTLRGSRNEQFF. As DNA, the CDR3 is TGTGCCTGGAGTACCTTGCGGGGATCTCGGAATGAGCAGTTCTTC. The full variable domain, with the rest looked up from reference TRBV30 and TRBJ2-1, is SQTIHQWPATLVQPVGSPLSLECTVEGTSNPNLYWYRQAAGRGLQLLFYSVGIGQISSEVPQNLSASRPQDRQFILSSKKLLLSDSGFYLCAWSTLRGSRNEQFFGPGTRLTVL.

This clone has only one observation. The chain carries TRBV6-1 and TRBJ2-2, with D unclear. The CDR3 covers 15 residues. The V end was cut by 6 bases, the J end by 0 bases, with 11 bases between. CDR1 and CDR2 (germline): MNHNS, SASEGT. Written as DNA, the CDR3 is TGTGCCAGCAGCGAGACTGTTTCGAACACCGGGGAGCTGTTTTTT. Protein product: CASSETVSNTGELFF.

This chain uses TRBV7-6 with TRBJ2-1; possibly TRBD1 for D (5 bases). This CDR3 spans 13 amino acids. Trimming pared 1 base from V and 4 bases from J, leaving 5 bases between. The germline gives CDR1 SGHVS, CDR2 FNYEAQ. This CDR3 reads CASSLGQYNEQFF. The CDR3 region has the DNA TGTGCCAGCAGCTTAGGACAGTACAATGAGCAGTTCTTC.

This sequence joins TRBV6-5 and TRBJ2-1, with a possible D match to TRBD2 (6 bases). Per the germline V gene, CDR1 is MNHEY and CDR2 is SVGAGI. This CDR3 contains 15 residues. The V gene lost 2 bases and the J gene lost 4 bases, with 12 bases spanning the gap. CDR3 coding DNA: TGTGCCAGCAGTTACGGGACTGGGGGGTACAATGAGCAGTTCTTC. Translation gives CASSYGTGGYNEQFF.

The V gene is TRBV7-9, the J gene TRBJ1-5; D remains ambiguous. Germline lookup yields CDR1 SEHNR and CDR2 FQNEAQ (reference sequence). The CDR3 has 15 residues. V lost 5 bases, J lost 4 bases, and 15 bases lay in between. In DNA form, the CDR3 reads TGTGCCAGCAGCCCGGAGGATGGGCTTAATCAGCCCCAGCATTTT. The encoded protein is CASSPEDGLNQPQHF. Full variable domain (rest looked up from reference TRBV7-9 and TRBJ1-5): DTGVSQNPRHKITKRGQNVTFRCDPISEHNRLYWYRQTLGQGPEFLTYFQNEAQLEKSRLLSDRFSAERPKGSFSTLEIQRTEQGDSAMYLCASSPEDGLNQPQHFGDGTRLSIL.

The chain uses TRBV28 and TRBJ2-5; 9 nucleotides line up with TRBD1. Trimming took 5 bases from V and 2 from J; bases not matched to a gene: 6. Germline CDR1 reads MDHEN; CDR2 reads SYDVKM. The CDR3 has 15 residues. Here the CDR3 reads CASSPGTGLQETQYF. The CDR3 DNA reads TGTGCCAGCAGTCCGGGGACAGGGCTGCAAGAGACCCAGTACTTC.

The CDR3: CASSLSGGMPGELFF. The CDR3, as DNA: TGTGCCAGCAGTTTATCGGGGGGGATGCCCGGGGAGCTGTTTTTT. The chain uses TRBV27 and TRBJ2-2; 7 bases fit TRBD2. Trimming at V came to 0 bases and at J to 6 bases, leaving 4 bases not matched to a gene. Germline CDR1 is MNHEY and CDR2 is SMNVEV (reference sequence). The CDR3 is 15 residues long.

V gene TRBV4-2 combines with J gene TRBJ2-7, with 7 positions matching TRBD2. The CDR3 contains 16 residues. Germline lookup yields CDR1 LGHNA and CDR2 YNFKEQ. The V segment lost 3 bases and the J segment 0 bases; nucleotides outside the gene matches: 8. The CDR3 DNA reads as TGTGCCAGCAGCCAGATTAGCGGGCTGAGCTCCTACGAGCAGTACTTC. It is translated as CASSQISGLSSYEQYF.

The genes are TRBV7-2 and TRBJ2-5; TRBD2 matches at 13 bases. Trimming at V came to 2 bases and at J to 5 bases, leaving 5 bases not matched to a gene. CDR1 and CDR2 (germline): SGHTA, FQGNSA. This CDR3 has 16 amino acids. DNA of the CDR3: TGTGCCAGCAGCTTAACTAGCGGGAGGGCCCGGGAGACCCAGTACTTC. It translates to CASSLTSGRARETQYF.

The chain is built from TRBV7-9 and TRBJ2-2; TRBD1 matches at 9 bases. V lost 0 bases and J lost 1; bases outside the gene matches: 3. Looked up from germline, CDR1 is SEHNR and CDR2 is FQNEAQ (reference sequence). This CDR3 contains 17 residues. CDR3 sequence: CASSLAPTGGNTGELFF. Here the CDR3 DNA reads TGTGCCAGCAGCTTAGCCCCGACAGGGGGGAACACCGGGGAGCTGTTTTTT.

V and J are TRBV19 and TRBJ2-7, with TRBD2 identical over 9 bases. From germline, CDR1 is LNHDA and CDR2 SQIVND (reference sequence). Trimming at V came to 3 bases and at J to 3 bases, leaving 6 bases not matched to a gene. The CDR3 contains 15 residues. The CDR3 DNA reads TGTGCCAGTAGTATCGGGACTAGCATTCGCTACGAGCAGTACTTC. Residues: CASSIGTSIRYEQYF.

The chain links TRBV6-1 to TRBJ1-1, with D unclear. V dropped 5 bases and J dropped 1 base, with 11 bases sitting between them. The germline gives CDR1 MNHNS, CDR2 SASEGT. This CDR3 has 14 amino acids. As DNA, the CDR3 is TGTGCCAGCAGTATATCCGGGTCGAACACTGAAGCTTTCTTT. Protein: CASSISGSNTEAFF.

V gene TRBV18 combines with J gene TRBJ2-7; D unresolved. Germline CDR1 reads KGHSH; CDR2 reads LQKENI. The V gene lost 2 bases and the J gene lost 2 bases, with 7 bases spanning the gap. This CDR3 contains 13 residues. The CDR3 region has the DNA TGTGCCAGCTCACCAGGAGTCACCTACGAGCAGTACTTC. It is translated as CASSPGVTYEQYF.

By share, this clone ranks as medium-sized (0.01 to 0.1%). The chain couples TRBV4-2 to TRBJ2-7; D perhaps matches TRBD2 (5 bases). CDR3 size: 17 residues. Germline CDR1 and CDR2: LGHNA and YNFKEQ. Between the trimmed V and J ends, which lost 0 bases and 0 bases, there was a span of 15 bases. The CDR3: CASSQDNRTAFSYEQYF. DNA of the CDR3: TGTGCCAGCAGCCAAGATAATCGGACTGCCTTCTCCTACGAGCAGTACTTC.

The chain combines TRBV19 with TRBJ1-1, with unresolved D. CDR3 size: 13 residues. The V end was cut by 1 base, the J end by 3 bases, with 6 bases between. The germline gives CDR1 LNHDA, CDR2 SQIVND (reference sequence). CDR3 in amino acids: CASSIALYTEAFF. In nucleotides, the CDR3 is TGTGCCAGTAGTATAGCTCTTTACACTGAAGCTTTCTTT.

The chain carries TRBV4-2 and TRBJ1-2; no firm D call. There are 11 residues in the CDR3. V was cut by 5 bases and J by 4 bases, with 5 bases left in between. The germline V gene has CDR1 LGHNA and CDR2 YNFKEQ. CDR3 sequence reads: CASSSSYGYTF. DNA of the CDR3: TGTGCCAGCAGCTCCAGCTATGGCTACACCTTC.